The text below deals with one T cell receptor (beta chain). The antigen remains undetermined. The V and J ends lost 4 bases and 8 bases, in that order; junction bases with no gene match: 7. The germline CDR1 and CDR2 sequences are SGHNT and YYREEE (reference sequence). The CDR3 sequence is 14 residues long. Primers: 60 Vbeta forward and 13 Jbeta reverse. Sequenced by immunoSEQ multiplex PCR; TCRdb stores in-frame clones only, minus some. The sample gives about 43,000 clones, about half of which show up once; approximately 5.6% is in the top ten. These data originate in a study of cytomegalovirus exposure and HLA in healthy donors. The study's findings and limits: Several of the most significant clusters appeared, in a later analysis, to be linked to common viral pathogens.

The sequence derives from a man aged 55 to 69 in good health and CMV-seronegative. Sequenced input: PBMCs. V usage is TRBV5-4 and J usage is TRBJ1-2; 11 nucleotides match TRBD1. Here the CDR3 DNA reads TGTGCCAGCAGCGGAGGACAGGGGGCGGGGGGCTACACCTTC. This gives the protein CASSGGQGAGGYTF.